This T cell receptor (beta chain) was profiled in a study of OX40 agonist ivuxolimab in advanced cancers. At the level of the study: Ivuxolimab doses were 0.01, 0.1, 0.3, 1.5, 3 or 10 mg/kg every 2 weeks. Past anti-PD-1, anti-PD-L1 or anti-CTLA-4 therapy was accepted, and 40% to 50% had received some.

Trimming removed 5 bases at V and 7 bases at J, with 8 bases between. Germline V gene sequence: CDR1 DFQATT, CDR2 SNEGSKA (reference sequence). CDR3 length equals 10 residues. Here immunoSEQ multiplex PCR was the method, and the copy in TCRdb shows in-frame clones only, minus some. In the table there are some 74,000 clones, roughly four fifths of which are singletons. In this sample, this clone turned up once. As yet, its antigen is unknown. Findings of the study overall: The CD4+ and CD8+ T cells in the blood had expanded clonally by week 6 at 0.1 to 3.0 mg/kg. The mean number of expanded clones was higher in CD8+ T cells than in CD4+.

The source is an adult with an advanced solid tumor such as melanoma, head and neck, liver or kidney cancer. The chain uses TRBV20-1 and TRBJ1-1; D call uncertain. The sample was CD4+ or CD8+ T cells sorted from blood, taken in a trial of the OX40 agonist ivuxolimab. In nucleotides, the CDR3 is TGCAGTGCTGACGGGTTTGAAGCTTTCTTT. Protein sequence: CSADGFEAFF.